The 16 T cell receptor beta chains below were found in one sample sequenced in a study of regulatory T cells in long-lasting Graves disease (dated by TCRdb to about 2021). The library was produced with multiplex PCR. TCRdb records Illumina HiSeq 4000 as the sequencer. iRepertoire HTBI primers and Arm-PCR amplification of CDR3 regions were used to construct TCR beta libraries. Through fastp at Q25 and MiXCR, TCRdb rebuilt clones from the public reads, retaining in-frame beta chains. Identical CDR3 protein sequences are pooled into one entry, listed with their most common genes and DNA. This sample comprises hundreds of thousands of distinct CDR3 sequences, under 20% of them detected only once. Around 18% of the sample belongs to the ten largest clones. According to the study, the label for this sample's time point signals: newly diagnosed GD, antithyroid drugs for less than 3 months. For both TCR sequencing and RNA sequencing, RNA was extracted from PBMCs in TRIzol.

This sample was also put to use in a study of T cells in Graves' hyperthyroidism and ophthalmopathy.

This specimen was peripheral blood mononuclear cells (PBMCs), taken at new diagnosis, from a patient treated with antithyroid drugs. Source of these receptors: a woman in her thirties with Graves disease. Donor details come from another sample of the same person, matched by shared clones.

The sample holds many counts of this clonotype. V is TRBV2 and J is TRBJ2-1; TRBD2 matches 8 bases. V trimming: 6 bases; J trimming: 6 bases; junction bases outside the gene matches: 10. CDR1 SNHLY and CDR2 FYNNEI come from the germline V gene. CDR3 length: 15 amino acids. CDR3 nucleotides: TGTGCCAGCAGGCCCCTTAGCGGGGTACCCAATGAGCAGTTCTTC. It codes for CASRPLSGVPNEQFF.

The V gene is TRBV4-1, the J gene TRBJ2-3; 10 nucleotides align to TRBD2. CDR1 and CDR2 (germline): MGHRA, YSYEKL. The CDR3 loop spans 18 amino acids. V shed 6 bases and J 5 bases; nucleotides not matched to a gene: 17. CDR3 region: CASSQTFGAAGGQDTQYF. CDR3 nucleotides: TGCGCCAGCAGTCAGACTTTTGGGGCAGCGGGAGGGCAAGATACGCAGTATTTT.

Note on this clonotype: The CDR3 does not end in the conserved phenylalanine or tryptophan, so this is likely a read error. The chain is built from TRBV27 and TRBJ2-7; TRBD2 matches at 9 bases. CDR1 is MNHEY and CDR2 is SMNVEV in the germline V gene (reference sequence). V was clipped by 7 bases and J by 5 bases; unmatched bases: 9. The CDR3 is 14 amino acids. CDR3 coding DNA: TGTGCCAGCACGGCGGCGGGAGGGGGCAACGAGCAGTACTCC. This sequence encodes CASTAAGGGNEQYS.

Details on this clonotype: The conserved final phenylalanine or tryptophan is absent from the CDR3, which likely points to a read error. The V gene is TRBV28, the J gene TRBJ1-1, with TRBD1 matching over 10 bases. Germline V gene data show CDR1 as MDHEN and CDR2 as SYDVKM. Trimming cost V 0 bases and J 5 bases; bases outside gene matches: 3. This CDR3 comprises 15 residues. Here the CDR3 DNA reads TGTGCCAGCAGTTTATGGGGGACAGGGGAAACTGAAGCTTTCTCT. Amino acid sequence: CASSLWGTGETEAFS.

This clonotype was observed at least ten times. The chain is built from TRBV28 and TRBJ1-5; 7 positions agree with TRBD1. Germline CDR1 reads MDHEN; CDR2 reads SYDVKM. This CDR3 has 14 residues. With V trimmed by 4 bases and J by 4 bases, 4 bases remained unmatched. This chain's CDR3 is CASSSDRENQPQHF. CDR3 in DNA: TGTGCCAGCAGTTCCGACAGGGAAAATCAGCCCCAGCATTTT.

The sample holds many counts of this clonotype. The V call is TRBV30, the J call TRBJ2-7, with D unresolved. Germline V gene lookup returns CDR1 GTSNPN and CDR2 SVGIG (reference sequence). Trimming stripped 2 bases from V and 2 bases from J, with 10 bases between. The CDR3 loop spans 13 amino acids. In DNA, the CDR3 is TGTGCCTGGAGTATCGGCATAGCCTACGAGCAGTACTTC. Residues: CAWSIGIAYEQYF.

Only a few counts were recorded for this clonotype. The rearrangement uses TRBV30 and TRBJ2-7, with TRBD1 identical over 7 bases. Germline CDR1 GTSNPN, CDR2 SVGIG (reference sequence). The CDR3 is made up of 14 amino acids. V trimming: 1 base; J trimming: 3 bases; junction bases outside the gene matches: 6. For the CDR3, the DNA is TGTGCCTGGAGTGGGTACAGGGGAAACTACGAGCAGTACTTC. Protein product: CAWSGYRGNYEQYF.

A note on this clonotype: This probably arose from a read error, given a far larger clone one base away. This chain links TRBV30 with TRBJ2-1; 7 bases align to TRBD2. The end of the DNA fits TRBJ2-5 better, so the J call may be wrong. This CDR3 has 15 residues. From germline, CDR1 is GTSNPN and CDR2 SVGIG (reference sequence). The CDR3: CAWSVQAGNQDTQYF. For the CDR3, the DNA is TGTGCCTGGAGTGTACAAGCGGGAAACCAAGACACCCAGTACTTC.

This clonotype was counted ten times or more. The chain couples TRBV20-1 to TRBJ2-5; D is unresolved. This CDR3 has 14 residues. Trimming pared 8 bases from V and 2 bases from J, leaving 18 bases between. Germline-derived CDR1 and CDR2 are DFQATT and SNEGSKA (reference sequence). The CDR3 bases are TGCAGTCCCTGGCTCCCTGGGGAACAAGAGACCCAGTACTTC. Translating it yields CSPWLPGEQETQYF.

This clonotype was counted a few times. This rearrangement joins TRBV5-5 to TRBJ2-7; D is possibly TRBD1 (6 bases). This CDR3 is built from 12 residues. V was shortened by 4 bases and J by 12 bases, with 17 bases between the two germline ends. The germline V gene has CDR1 SGHKS and CDR2 YYEKEE (reference sequence). The CDR3 protein is CASSGGLGSRYF. The CDR3, as DNA: TGTGCCAGCAGCGGGGGCCTGGGGTCCAGGTACTTC.

The V gene is TRBV6-1, the J gene TRBJ1-2, with 7 bases aligning to TRBD1. V shed 8 bases, J shed 3 bases, and the junction held 6 bases outside the gene matches. The CDR3 totals 13 residues. CDR1 is MNHNS, CDR2 SASEGT, per germline. CDR3 amino acids: CASGSGTDYGYTF. For the CDR3, the DNA is TGTGCCAGCGGATCAGGGACAGACTATGGCTACACCTTC.

This clonotype was counted between two and nine times. The CDR3 DNA reads as TGTGCCAGCTCACCAGCCCGGGGACTAGCGGGAACCTACGAGCAGTACTTC. Residues: CASSPARGLAGTYEQYF. The chain links TRBV18 to TRBJ2-7; 13 bases line up with TRBD2. The J segment lost 2 bases and the V segment lost 2 bases, leaving 6 bases of the junction unmatched. Germline assignment: CDR1 KGHSH and CDR2 LQKENI. The CDR3 extends over 17 amino acids.

For this clonotype: This sequence may be a read error, since a much larger clone differs from it by one base. The chain carries TRBV7-3 and TRBJ1-1; D remains ambiguous. CDR3 length equals 12 residues. CDR1 and CDR2 (germline): SGHTA, FQGTGA. The V end was cut by 6 bases, the J end by 1 base, with 6 bases between. CDR3 amino acids: CASRWKNTEAFF. CDR3 coding DNA: TGTGCCAGCAGGTGGAAGAACACTGAAGCTTTCTTT.

This clonotype was seen at least ten times. The gene calls are TRBV15 and TRBJ2-2; D perhaps matches TRBD1 (5 bases). Trimming cost V 0 bases and J 6 bases, with 5 bases left between them. From germline, CDR1 is LNHNV and CDR2 YYDKDF (reference sequence). The CDR3 length is 13 residues. CDR3 DNA sequence: TGTGCCACCAGCAGAGAAGGGGCCGGGGAGCTGTTTTTT. Encoded protein: CATSREGAGELFF.

Ten or more counts support this clonotype. V usage is TRBV28 and J usage is TRBJ1-3; no firm D call. This CDR3 has 14 residues. Trimming removed 6 bases at V and 0 bases at J, with 9 bases between. CDR1 and CDR2 from the germline V gene are MDHEN and SYDVKM. This CDR3 is CASRWSDSGNTIYF. DNA of the CDR3: TGTGCCAGCAGATGGAGTGACTCTGGAAACACCATATATTTT.

This clonotype was counted ten times or more. The chain couples TRBV20-1 to TRBJ2-1; D not certain. Germline CDR1 and CDR2: DFQATT and SNEGSKA (reference sequence). The CDR3 is 13 residues long. Trimming stripped 1 base from V and 6 bases from J, with 10 bases between. The CDR3 bases are TGCAGTGCTAGAGGCCCGGGTGGCAATGAGCAGTTCTTC. This codes for CSARGPGGNEQFF.